This TCR beta chain was recovered during a study of blood T cells in healthy people across ages. Primed by a sample-barcoded 5' primer and a J-beta primer mix, a second PCR proceeded for 7 to 11 cycles. One entry per CDR3 protein, called by TCRdb with MiXCR from the 5' RACE reads. The data show just under 750,000 distinct CDR3 sequences, over 20% seen once. With V trimmed by 2 bases and J by 2 bases, 6 bases remained unmatched. The germline CDR1 and CDR2 sequences are SGHVS and FNYEAQ. The CDR3 extends over 16 amino acids. This clonotype appeared a few times. Source material: blood. The rearrangement links TRBV7-6 to TRBJ2-3; 8 nucleotides agree with TRBD1. The TCR comes from a man between 65 and 80 years old in good health. CDR3 amino acids: CASSLRTGSLTDTQYF. Written as DNA, the CDR3 is TGTGCCAGCAGCTTAAGGACAGGGTCCCTCACAGATACGCAGTATTTT.